This passage covers 14 T cell receptor beta chains from one sample sequenced in a study of CXCR3-negative and CXCR3-positive naive CD8 T cells. General study points: Naive cells with CXCR3 showed TRB CDR3s that were more hydrophobic than those in CXCR3-negative naive cells.

These receptors' targets are unknown. 5' RACE that incorporated UMI labels was used to prepare the TRB cDNA libraries. One entry per CDR3 protein, without DNA, is what TCRdb gives after re-calling the 5' RACE reads. Reported are some 150,000 distinct CDR3 sequences; the ten largest clones contain about 0.28%. The material sequenced was naive CXCR3+ CD8+ T cells from blood. Subset given: CD45RO-CCR7+CD27+CD95- naive CD8+ T cells expressing CXCR3 (TNR3+). The receptor source for this set is a human donor in good health. Some clones in this sample may be carry-over from other donors' samples.

The chain recombines TRBV7-6 with TRBJ2-5; the TRBD2 assignment by TCRdb is unverifiable without DNA. This CDR3 is built from 14 residues. CDR1 SGHVS and CDR2 FNYEAQ come from the germline V gene. This CDR3 reads CASSLDLVAETQYF.

This rearrangement joins TRBV12-3 or TRBV12-4 to TRBJ2-5; TCRdb returns TRBD2, unconfirmable since there is no DNA. This CDR3 has 14 residues. The CDR3 is CASSPTSGQETQYF.

The J gene is TRBJ2-1, the V gene TRBV7-2; checking the TCRdb D call of TRBD2 is not possible without DNA. The CDR3 length is 16 residues. Germline V gives CDR1 SGHTA, CDR2 FQGNSA. CDR3 sequence reads: CASSLERGGPYNEQFF.

This rearrangement joins TRBV7-9 to TRBJ2-1; as DNA is missing, the TRBD2 call by TCRdb cannot be tested. The length of the CDR3 is 15 residues. CDR1 is SEHNR and CDR2 is FQNEAQ in the germline V gene (reference sequence). CDR3 protein: CASSPLGLAIVEQFF.

The V call is TRBV29-1, the J call TRBJ2-2; the D call from TCRdb, TRBD1, cannot be confirmed without DNA. CDR3 length: 14 residues. CDR1 and CDR2 (germline): SQVTM, ANQGSEA. CDR3 sequence reads: CSVPGTANTGELFF.

The rearrangement uses TRBV19 and TRBJ1-2. Germline assignment: CDR1 LNHDA and CDR2 SQIVND (reference sequence). The CDR3 loop spans 13 amino acids. The CDR3 loop is CASSMRGVYGYTF.

V is TRBV11-3 and J is TRBJ2-3; absent DNA, TCRdb's TRBD1 call cannot be checked. Germline CDR1 reads SGHNT; CDR2 reads YENEEA. The CDR3 contains 16 residues. The CDR3 protein is CASSLGSRGPGDTQYF. Based on the CDR3 plus reference TRBV11-3 and TRBJ2-3, the full variable domain is EAGVVQSPRYKIIEKKQPVAFWCNPISGHNTLYWYLQNLGQGPELLIRYENEEAVDDSQLPKDRFSAERLKGVDSTLKIQPAELGDSAVYLCASSLGSRGPGDTQYFGPGTRLTVL.

The rearrangement links TRBV19 to TRBJ1-1. CDR1 and CDR2 from the germline V gene are LNHDA and SQIVND (reference sequence). This CDR3 contains 17 residues. CDR3 in amino acids: CASLAVELDGTRTRAFF. Drawing the rest from reference TRBV19 and TRBJ1-1, the complete variable domain is DGGITQSPKYLFRKEGQNVTLSCEQNLNHDAMYWYRQDPGQGLRLIYYSQIVNDFQKGDIAEGYSVSREKKESFPLTVTSAQKNPTAFYLCASLAVELDGTRTRAFFGQGTRLTVV.

This chain uses TRBV10-3 with TRBJ2-7. The CDR3 is made up of 11 amino acids. CDR1 ENHRY and CDR2 SYGVKD come from the germline V gene. The CDR3 protein is CAISPSYEQYF.

The chain couples TRBV2 to TRBJ1-5. The CDR3 consists of 11 residues. CDR1 SNHLY and CDR2 FYNNEI come from the germline V gene. The CDR3 sequence is CASRRNQPQHF.

The chain's CDR3 is CASSIKRNEQFF. The rearrangement uses TRBV7-2 and TRBJ2-1. This CDR3 region has 12 residues. The V gene's germline CDR1 is SGHTA and CDR2 FQGNSA.

The gene calls are TRBV15 and TRBJ2-3; there is no DNA to check the TCRdb D call of TRBD1. The CDR3 is 15 amino acids. Germline lookup yields CDR1 LNHNV and CDR2 YYDKDF (reference sequence). The CDR3 spells CATSSPWTGLDTQYF.

The V and J genes are TRBV2 and TRBJ2-1. The CDR3 is made up of 12 amino acids. CDR1 SNHLY and CDR2 FYNNEI come from the germline V gene. CDR3 in amino acids: CASSVLVNEQFF.

The chain has TRBV27 and TRBJ2-1; the D call from TCRdb, TRBD1, cannot be confirmed without DNA. From germline, CDR1 is MNHEY and CDR2 SMNVEV (reference sequence). The CDR3 runs to 15 residues. The CDR3 is CASSLIGGIYNEQFF.